The 14 T cell receptor beta chains reported below all come from one sample, sequenced in a study of lymphopenia after photon versus proton radiotherapy. Data came from immunoSEQ multiplex PCR; TCRdb stores just in-frame clones and leaves some out. The repertoire includes roughly 40,000 clones, around 81% of them detected once, and roughly 25% sits in the top ten. The sequencing here drew on peripheral blood, taken from a patient treated with proton-based radiotherapy. These receptors originate from a woman in her 70s with pancreatic cancer.

The chain joins TRBV9 to TRBJ1-2; D perhaps matches TRBD1 (6 bases). Trimming took off 0 bases at V and 7 bases at J, with 13 bases between the two ends. This CDR3 has 14 amino acids. Germline values: CDR1 SGDLS, CDR2 YYNGEE. In DNA form, the CDR3 reads TGTGCCAGCAGCGTAGGGACAGTAGTGGGTGGCTACACCTTC. Translated, it gives CASSVGTVVGGYTF.

Points on this clone: An end of the junction does not agree with germline; a read error may underlie this. This chain joins TRBV7-3 and TRBJ2-1; 8 bases are a match to TRBD2. This CDR3 contains 17 residues. The germline V gene encodes CDR1 SGHTA and CDR2 FQGTGA. CDR3 loop: CASSPPAGTRSFNEQFF. The CDR3, as DNA: TGTGCCAGCAGCCCGCCGGCCGGGACTAGATCCTTCAATGAGCAGTTCTTC.

The chain carries TRBV29-1 and TRBJ1-1; the match to TRBD1 covers 8 bases. The CDR3 contains 13 residues. Germline V gene sequence: CDR1 SQVTM, CDR2 ANQGSEA. V gave up 7 bases and J gave up 1 base; unmatched junction bases: 5. The chain's CDR3 is CSAQGGGNTEAFF. The CDR3 DNA sequence: TGCAGCGCACAGGGGGGCGGGAACACTGAAGCTTTCTTT.

The chain employs TRBV28 and TRBJ2-1; 8 positions agree with TRBD2. Germline values: CDR1 MDHEN, CDR2 SYDVKM. The CDR3 has 14 amino acids. V shed 5 bases and J 6 bases; nucleotides not matched to a gene: 6. CDR3 residues: CASSPSGTSNEQFF. DNA for the CDR3: TGTGCCAGCAGTCCATCCGGGACTAGCAATGAGCAGTTCTTC.

This clone appeared a few times. The chain recombines TRBV19 with TRBJ2-2; TRBD1 matches 8 bases. CDR1 is LNHDA, CDR2 SQIVND, per germline (reference sequence). This CDR3 region has 14 residues. V was clipped by 6 bases and J by 5 bases; unmatched bases: 5. CDR3 DNA: TGTGCCAGTAGGGAGGACAGGGAAACCGGGGAGCTGTTTTTT. Its translation is CASREDRETGELFF.

The chain links TRBV9 to TRBJ2-7; D possibly corresponds to TRBD1 (6 bases). CDR1 is SGDLS and CDR2 is YYNGEE in the germline V gene. There are 13 residues in the CDR3. Trimming stripped 0 bases from V and 3 bases from J, with 7 bases between. Here the CDR3 reads CASSVAQGYEQYF. CDR3 nucleotides: TGTGCCAGCAGCGTAGCACAGGGCTACGAGCAGTACTTC.

V gene TRBV7-9 combines with J gene TRBJ2-3; 12 bases map to TRBD2. Trimming removed 5 bases from V and 3 bases from J; junction bases left unmatched: 0. The CDR3 extends over 14 amino acids. CDR1 and CDR2 (germline): SEHNR, FQNEAQ (reference sequence). CDR3 region: CASSTSGRTDTQYF. CDR3 coding DNA: TGTGCCAGCAGCACTAGCGGGAGGACAGATACGCAGTATTTT.

The chain recombines TRBV7-8 with TRBJ1-1; tentatively, D is TRBD1 (5 bases). Germline loops: CDR1 SGHVS, CDR2 FQNEAQ. The CDR3 length is 16 residues. With 4 bases removed from V and 2 bases from J, the gap between germline ends came to 17 bases. In DNA form, the CDR3 reads TGTGCCAGCAGCTACGATTCCGGGACGGCTAACACTGAAGCTTTCTTT. Its protein product is CASSYDSGTANTEAFF. Looking up the rest from reference TRBV7-8 and TRBJ1-1 gives the full variable domain: GAGVSQSPRYKVAKRGQDVALRCDPISGHVSLFWYQQALGQGPEFLTYFQNEAQLDKSGLPSDRFFAERPEGSVSTLKIQRTQQEDSAVYLCASSYDSGTANTEAFFGQGTRLTVV.

This clone was counted once. The chain is built from TRBV5-1 and TRBJ2-3; possible D gene TRBD2, 7 bases. Germline V gene sequence: CDR1 SGHRS, CDR2 YFSETQ. This CDR3 has 18 residues. The V gene lost 4 bases and the J gene lost 0 bases, with 21 bases spanning the gap. The CDR3 DNA is TGCGCCAGCAGCCCAGCCCGGGGGGCGTACACTAGCACAGATACGCAGTATTTT. As protein: CASSPARGAYTSTDTQYF.

V is TRBV28 and J is TRBJ2-1; D is possibly TRBD1 (6 bases). Germline V gives CDR1 MDHEN, CDR2 SYDVKM. V lost 6 bases to trimming and J lost 8 bases, with 23 bases between them. The CDR3 contains 16 residues. CDR3 nucleotide sequence: TGTGCCAGCAGCCGATTCGGGACAAGTGTATCCGATGAGCAGTTCTTC. Amino acid sequence: CASSRFGTSVSDEQFF.

J is TRBJ1-2 and V is TRBV19, with 8 bases aligning to TRBD1. V was clipped by 1 base and J by 4 bases; unmatched bases: 11. Germline values: CDR1 LNHDA, CDR2 SQIVND (reference sequence). This CDR3 region has 17 residues. CDR3 DNA sequence: TGTGCCAGTAGTATAGCGTCGACAGGGGTCCGAGGCTATGGCTACACCTTC. Residues: CASSIASTGVRGYGYTF.

The rearrangement joins TRBV7-2 to TRBJ2-7; the D gene is possibly TRBD2 (5 bases). The germline V gene encodes CDR1 SGHTA and CDR2 FQGNSA. The CDR3 sequence is 13 residues long. Trimming pared 1 base from V and 3 bases from J, leaving 7 bases between. The CDR3 reads CASSLEAGYEQYF. The DNA for the CDR3 is TGTGCCAGCAGCTTAGAGGCGGGCTACGAGCAGTACTTC.

The CDR3 is CASSQTTYNEQFF. CDR3 bases: TGCGCCAGCAGCCAAACTACCTACAATGAGCAGTTCTTC. The chain recombines TRBV4-3 with TRBJ2-1; no clear D. CDR1 LGHNA and CDR2 YSLEER come from the germline V gene. Between the trimmed V and J ends, which lost 2 bases and 2 bases, there was a span of 4 bases. The CDR3 spans 13 residues.

The chain joins TRBV7-9 to TRBJ2-6; 7 nucleotides agree with TRBD1. The germline gives CDR1 SEHNR, CDR2 FQNEAQ (reference sequence). The trim removed 1 base at V and 0 bases at J, leaving 6 bases unmatched. The length of the CDR3 is 18 residues. The CDR3 region has the DNA TGTGCCAGCAGCTTAGAGGGACAGATTCTCTCTGGGGCCAACGTCCTGACTTTC. Protein sequence: CASSLEGQILSGANVLTF.